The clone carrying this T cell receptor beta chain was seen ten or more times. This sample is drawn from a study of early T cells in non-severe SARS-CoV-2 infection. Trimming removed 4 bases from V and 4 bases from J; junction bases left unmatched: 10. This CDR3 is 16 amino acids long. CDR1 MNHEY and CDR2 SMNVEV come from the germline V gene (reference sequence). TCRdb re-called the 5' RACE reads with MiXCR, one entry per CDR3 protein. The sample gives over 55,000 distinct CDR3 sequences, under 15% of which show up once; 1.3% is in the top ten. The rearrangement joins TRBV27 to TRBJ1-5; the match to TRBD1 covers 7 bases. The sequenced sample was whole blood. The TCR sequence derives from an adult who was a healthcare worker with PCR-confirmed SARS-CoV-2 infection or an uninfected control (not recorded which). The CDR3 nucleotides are TGTGCCAGCAGTTCTCGAGGACAGGCCCTAAATCAGCCCCAGCATTTT. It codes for CASSSRGQALNQPQHF.